This record concerns one T cell receptor beta chain sequence. Its antigen is still unknown. No per-base quality is available; no much larger clone lies one base away. The data were taken from a study of CD8 T cells in Susac syndrome (dated by TCRdb to about 2019). The study in broad terms: The study used repertoire sequencing to test whether antigen drove CD8+ T cell activation and differentiation in Susac syndrome.

V and J lose 3 bases and 1 base, and a span of 10 bases separates them. From the cysteine up to the phenylalanine, the CDR3 has a length of 14 residues. Solely the CDR3 DNA is kept, with 42 bases framed from the first base. The germline V gene specifies SGHRS as CDR1 and YFSETQ as CDR2. Peripheral blood CD8+ and CD4+ T cells from healthy donors, Susac syndrome patients and multiple sclerosis patients were profiled using high-throughput TCR beta sequencing. Healthy donors were included as age- and sex-matched controls. Bulk CD8+ and CD4+ T cells were purified by magnetic negative isolation, whereas CD8+ TEMRA cells were enriched by FACS. Blood was drawn into EDTA tubes, processed within 24 hours, and PBMCs were isolated by density gradient centrifugation. PBMCs intended for TCR sequencing were cryopreserved in liquid nitrogen and thawed later in a water bath at 37 degrees C. The sorted or isolated CD4+, CD8+ and CD8+ TEMRA cells had a purity of 90% or higher.

RNA was extracted using the RNeasy kit, and roughly 0.45 to 1 microgram was reverse transcribed with random hexamers. TCR beta CDR3 regions were amplified with the immunoSEQ multiplex PCR assay covering 54 Vbeta and 13 Jbeta segments. Bias from PCR amplification was corrected by using a synthetic template baseline for primer optimization and for computational correction. In the original analysis: Reads were annotated to V, D and J genes according to IMGT and were analyzed with immunoSEQ Analyzer, with only productive sequences retained. Clonality was computed as one minus Shannon entropy normalized by log2 of the number of productive unique sequences. For each patient and control, public and private clones were evaluated within the 100 most prevalent clones. A clone was defined as Susac-specific if it was absent from the healthy and MS cohorts, from some 980 published viral clones and from other ImmuneACCESS disease sequences. TCRdb cleaned the public reads at Q25 with fastp, built clones with MiXCR and kept in-frame beta chains. All rows with the same CDR3 protein become a single entry with the most common DNA and genes. The V and J calls reflect TCRdb's pipeline rather than the authors' work. The sample table holds about 200,000 distinct CDR3 sequences, of which 95% were seen once. The top ten clonotypes cover approximately 0.1% of the sample.

Broader findings and caveats from the paper: The TCR sequencing and HLA analysis was acknowledged to have included a relatively small number of individuals.

The chain was built from TRBV5-1 and TRBJ1-1; confidence is insufficient to name the D gene. The source of this sequence is a human donor in good health. Sequenced material: CD4+ T cells from PBMCs. The bases are TGCGCCAGCAGCTCTCAGGTCGCGAACACTGAAGCTTTCTTT. The encoded protein is CASSSQVANTEAFF.